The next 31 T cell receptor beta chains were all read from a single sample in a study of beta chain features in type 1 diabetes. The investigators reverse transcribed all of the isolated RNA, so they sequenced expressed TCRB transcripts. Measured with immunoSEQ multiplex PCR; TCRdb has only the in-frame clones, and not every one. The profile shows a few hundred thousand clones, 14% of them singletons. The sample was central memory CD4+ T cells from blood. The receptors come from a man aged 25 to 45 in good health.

CDR3 in amino acids: CSVEELGGREAFF. The CDR3 DNA is TGCAGCGTTGAAGAGTTGGGGGGTCGTGAAGCTTTCTTT. The J gene is TRBJ1-1, the V gene TRBV29-1, with D possibly being TRBD1 (5 bases). Germline CDR1 is SQVTM and CDR2 is ANQGSEA. Between the trimmed V and J ends, which lost 0 bases and 7 bases, there was a span of 12 bases. The CDR3 totals 13 residues.

The CDR3 DNA sequence: TGTGCCTGGAGCTTACAGGGCTTAACAGAGACCCAGTACTTC. This codes for CAWSLQGLTETQYF. V is TRBV30 and J is TRBJ2-5; D might be TRBD1 (6 bases). CDR3 size: 14 residues. Germline V gene lookup returns CDR1 GTSNPN and CDR2 SVGIG (reference sequence). Trimming removed 3 bases from V and 4 bases from J, with 15 bases in between.

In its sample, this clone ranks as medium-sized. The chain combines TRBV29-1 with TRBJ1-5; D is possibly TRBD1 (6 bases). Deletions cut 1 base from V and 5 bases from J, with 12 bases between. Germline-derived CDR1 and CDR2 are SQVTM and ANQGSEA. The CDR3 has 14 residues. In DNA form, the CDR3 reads TGCAGCGTTGAAGGGGCAGGGGTGGATCAGCCCCAGCATTTT. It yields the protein CSVEGAGVDQPQHF.

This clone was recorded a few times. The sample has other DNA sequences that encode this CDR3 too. CDR3 nucleotide sequence: TGTGCCAGCAGCTTAGACAGCTATGGCTACACCTTC. It specifies CASSLDSYGYTF. The V call is TRBV7-2, the J call TRBJ1-2; D ambiguous. Germline V gene sequence: CDR1 SGHTA, CDR2 FQGNSA. V dropped 1 base and J dropped 4 bases, with 4 bases sitting between them. CDR3 length: 12 residues.

In DNA, the CDR3 is TGTGCCAGCAGCTTAGAGGCCTATGGGGGGTGGAAGACCCAGTACTTC. Protein product: CASSLEAYGGWKTQYF. The rearrangement joins TRBV11-2 to TRBJ2-5, with D possibly being TRBD2 (6 bases). V lost 0 bases and J lost 6, with 17 bases in between. The length of the CDR3 is 16 residues. Germline V gives CDR1 SGHAT, CDR2 FQNNGV.

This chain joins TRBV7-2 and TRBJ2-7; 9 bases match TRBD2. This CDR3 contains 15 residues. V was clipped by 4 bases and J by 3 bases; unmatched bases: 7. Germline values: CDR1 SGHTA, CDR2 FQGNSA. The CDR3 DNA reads TGTGCCAGCAGCTCGTTTGGCGGGGGGGGCTACGAGCAGTACTTC. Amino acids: CASSSFGGGGYEQYF.

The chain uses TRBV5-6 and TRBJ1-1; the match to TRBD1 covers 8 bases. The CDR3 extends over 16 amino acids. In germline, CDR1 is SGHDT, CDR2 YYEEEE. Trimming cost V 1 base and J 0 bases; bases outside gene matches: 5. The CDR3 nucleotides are TGTGCCAGCAGCTTGACAGGGGGGTCGGTGAACACTGAAGCTTTCTTT. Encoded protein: CASSLTGGSVNTEAFF. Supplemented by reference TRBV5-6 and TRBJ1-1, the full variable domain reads DAGVTQSPTHLIKTRGQQVTLRCSPKSGHDTVSWYQQALGQGPQFIFQYYEEEERQRGNFPDRFSGHQFPNYSSELNVNALLLGDSALYLCASSLTGGSVNTEAFFGQGTRLTVV.

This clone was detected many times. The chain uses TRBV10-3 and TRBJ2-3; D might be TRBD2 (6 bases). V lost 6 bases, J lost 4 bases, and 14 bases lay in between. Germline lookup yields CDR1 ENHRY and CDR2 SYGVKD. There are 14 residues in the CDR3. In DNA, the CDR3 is TGTGCCATCAGGGCCATGGGGGAGGCAGATACGCAGTATTTT. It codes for CAIRAMGEADTQYF.

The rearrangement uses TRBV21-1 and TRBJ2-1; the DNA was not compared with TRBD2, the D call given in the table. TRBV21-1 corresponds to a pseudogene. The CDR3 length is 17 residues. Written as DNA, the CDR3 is TGTGCCAGCAGCACCAGAGTACTACACCATTCCGACAATGAGCAGTTCTTC. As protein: CASSTRVLHHSDNEQFF.

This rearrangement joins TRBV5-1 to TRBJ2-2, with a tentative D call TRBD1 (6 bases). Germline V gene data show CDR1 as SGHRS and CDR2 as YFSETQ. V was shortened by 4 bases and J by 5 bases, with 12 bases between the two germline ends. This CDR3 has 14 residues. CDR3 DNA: TGCGCCAGCAGCCCGGACGGACAGACCGGGGAGCTGTTTTTT. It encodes CASSPDGQTGELFF.

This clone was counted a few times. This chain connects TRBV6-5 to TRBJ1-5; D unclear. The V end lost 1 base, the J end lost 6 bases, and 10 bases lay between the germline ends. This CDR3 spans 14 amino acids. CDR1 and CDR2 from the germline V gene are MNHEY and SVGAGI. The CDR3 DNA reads TGTGCCAGCAGTTACTTTCGGGGTACTCAGCCCCAGCATTTT. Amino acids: CASSYFRGTQPQHF.

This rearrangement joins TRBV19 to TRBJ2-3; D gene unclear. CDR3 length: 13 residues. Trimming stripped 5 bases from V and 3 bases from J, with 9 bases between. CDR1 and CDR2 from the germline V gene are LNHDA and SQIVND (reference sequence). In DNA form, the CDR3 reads TGTGCCAGTAGTTTGCTCCAGACAGATACGCAGTATTTT. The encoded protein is CASSLLQTDTQYF.

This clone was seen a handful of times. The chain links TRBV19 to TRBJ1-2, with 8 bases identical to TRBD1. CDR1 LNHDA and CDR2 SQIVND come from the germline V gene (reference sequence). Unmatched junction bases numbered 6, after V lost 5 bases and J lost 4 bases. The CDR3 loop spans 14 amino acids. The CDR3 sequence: CASSSGGAFYGYTF. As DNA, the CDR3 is TGTGCCAGTAGTTCAGGGGGCGCATTCTATGGCTACACCTTC.

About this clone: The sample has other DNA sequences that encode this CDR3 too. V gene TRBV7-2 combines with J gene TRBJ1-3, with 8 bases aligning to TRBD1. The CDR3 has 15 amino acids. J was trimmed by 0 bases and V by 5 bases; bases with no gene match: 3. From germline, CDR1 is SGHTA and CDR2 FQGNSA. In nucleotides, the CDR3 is TGTGCCAGCAGCCGAGACAGGGGCTCTGGAAACACCATATATTTT. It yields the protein CASSRDRGSGNTIYF. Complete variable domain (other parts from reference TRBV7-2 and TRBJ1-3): GAGVSQSPSNKVTEKGKDVELRCDPISGHTALYWYRQSLGQGLEFLIYFQGNSAPDKSGLPSDRFSAERTGGSVSTLTIQRTQQEDSAVYLCASSRDRGSGNTIYFGEGSWLTVV.

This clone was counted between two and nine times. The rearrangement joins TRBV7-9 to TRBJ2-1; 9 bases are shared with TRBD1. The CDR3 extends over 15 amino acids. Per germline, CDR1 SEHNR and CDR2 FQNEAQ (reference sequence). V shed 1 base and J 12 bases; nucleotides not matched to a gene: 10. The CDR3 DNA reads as TGTGCCAGCAGCTTAGGACTCCGGGACAGGGATGTGCAGTTCTTC. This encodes CASSLGLRDRDVQFF.

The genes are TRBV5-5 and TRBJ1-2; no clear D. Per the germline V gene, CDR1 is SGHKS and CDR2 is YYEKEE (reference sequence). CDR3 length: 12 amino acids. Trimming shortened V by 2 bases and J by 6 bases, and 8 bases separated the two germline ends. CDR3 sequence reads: CASSFSGDGYTF. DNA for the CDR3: TGTGCCAGCAGCTTCTCTGGGGATGGCTACACCTTC.

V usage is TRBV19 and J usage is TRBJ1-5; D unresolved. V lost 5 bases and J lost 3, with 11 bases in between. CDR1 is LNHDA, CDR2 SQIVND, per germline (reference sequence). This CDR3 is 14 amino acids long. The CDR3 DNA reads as TGTGCCAGTAGTCCCCGAGGAAACAATCAGCCCCAGCATTTT. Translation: CASSPRGNNQPQHF.

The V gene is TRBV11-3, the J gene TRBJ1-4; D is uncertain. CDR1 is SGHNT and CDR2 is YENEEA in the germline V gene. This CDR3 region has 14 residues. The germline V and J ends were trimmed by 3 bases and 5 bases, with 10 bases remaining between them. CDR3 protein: CASSFSRGNEKLFF. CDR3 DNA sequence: TGTGCCAGCAGCTTTTCTCGGGGAAATGAAAAACTGTTTTTT.

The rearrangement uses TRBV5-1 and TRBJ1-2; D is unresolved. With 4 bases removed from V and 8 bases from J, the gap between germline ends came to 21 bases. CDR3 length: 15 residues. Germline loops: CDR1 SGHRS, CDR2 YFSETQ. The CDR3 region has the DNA TGCGCCAGCAGCCCCTCGCACTCCTCGACCTACGGCTACACCTTC. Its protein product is CASSPSHSSTYGYTF.

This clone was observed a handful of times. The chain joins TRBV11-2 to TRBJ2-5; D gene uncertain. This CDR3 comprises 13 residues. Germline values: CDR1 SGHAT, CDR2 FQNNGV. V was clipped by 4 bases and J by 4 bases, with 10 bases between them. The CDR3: CASSSLSVETQYF. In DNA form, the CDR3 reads TGTGCCAGCAGCTCCCTCTCAGTAGAGACCCAGTACTTC.

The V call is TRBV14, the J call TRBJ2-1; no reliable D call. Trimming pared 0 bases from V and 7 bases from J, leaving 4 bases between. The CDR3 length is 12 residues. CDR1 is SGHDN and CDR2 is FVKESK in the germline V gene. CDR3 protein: CASSQDNNEQFF. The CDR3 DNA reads TGTGCCAGCAGCCAAGATAATAATGAGCAGTTCTTC.

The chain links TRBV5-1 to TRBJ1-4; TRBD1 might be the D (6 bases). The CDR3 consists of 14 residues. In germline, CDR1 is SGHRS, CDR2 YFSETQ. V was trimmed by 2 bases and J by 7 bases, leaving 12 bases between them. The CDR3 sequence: CASSFTGLGEKLFF. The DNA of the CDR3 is TGCGCCAGCAGCTTTACAGGGTTGGGTGAAAAACTGTTTTTT.

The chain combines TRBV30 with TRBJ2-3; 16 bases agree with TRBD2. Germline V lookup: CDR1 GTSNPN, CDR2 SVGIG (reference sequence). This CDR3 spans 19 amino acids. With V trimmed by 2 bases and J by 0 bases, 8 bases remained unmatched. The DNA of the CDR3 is TGTGCCTGGAGTAGGGGACTAGCGGGAGGGGTGCAAAGCACAGATACGCAGTATTTT. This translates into CAWSRGLAGGVQSTDTQYF.

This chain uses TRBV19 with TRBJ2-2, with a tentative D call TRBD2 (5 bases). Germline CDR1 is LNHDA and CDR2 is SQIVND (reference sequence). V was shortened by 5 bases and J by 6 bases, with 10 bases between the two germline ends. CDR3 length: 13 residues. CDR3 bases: TGTGCCAGTAGTGGCCTCGGGGCCGGGGAGCTGTTTTTT. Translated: CASSGLGAGELFF. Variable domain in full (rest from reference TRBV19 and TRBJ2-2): DGGITQSPKYLFRKEGQNVTLSCEQNLNHDAMYWYRQDPGQGLRLIYYSQIVNDFQKGDIAEGYSVSREKKESFPLTVTSAQKNPTAFYLCASSGLGAGELFFGEGSRLTVL.

CDR3 in amino acids: CASSPRGAYSNQPQHF. The CDR3 nucleotides read TGTGCCAGCAGCCCCCGAGGGGCTTATAGCAATCAGCCCCAGCATTTT. The chain combines TRBV7-2 with TRBJ1-5; tentatively, D is TRBD1 (5 bases). The germline V and J ends were trimmed by 5 bases and 0 bases, with 14 bases remaining between them. The CDR3 extends over 16 amino acids. Germline V gene sequence: CDR1 SGHTA, CDR2 FQGNSA.

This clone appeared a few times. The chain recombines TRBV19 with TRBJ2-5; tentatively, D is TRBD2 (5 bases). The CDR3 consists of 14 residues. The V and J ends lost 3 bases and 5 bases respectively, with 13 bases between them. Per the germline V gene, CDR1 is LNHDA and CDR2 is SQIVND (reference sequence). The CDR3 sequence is CASSIRGPGETQYF. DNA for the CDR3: TGTGCCAGTAGTATCCGCGGGCCCGGGGAGACCCAGTACTTC.

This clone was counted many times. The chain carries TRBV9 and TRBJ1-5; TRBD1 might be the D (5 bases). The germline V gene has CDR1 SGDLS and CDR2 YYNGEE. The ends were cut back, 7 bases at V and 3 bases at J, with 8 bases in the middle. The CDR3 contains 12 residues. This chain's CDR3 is CASGGPNQPQHF. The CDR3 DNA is TGTGCCAGCGGGGGTCCCAATCAGCCCCAGCATTTT.

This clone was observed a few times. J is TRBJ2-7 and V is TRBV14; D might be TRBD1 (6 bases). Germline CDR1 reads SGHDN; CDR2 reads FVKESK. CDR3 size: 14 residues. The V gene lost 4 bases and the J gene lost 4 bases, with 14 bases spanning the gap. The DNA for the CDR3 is TGTGCCAGCAGCCTGGCCGGCCAGGGGTACGAGCAGTACGTC. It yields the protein CASSLAGQGYEQYV.

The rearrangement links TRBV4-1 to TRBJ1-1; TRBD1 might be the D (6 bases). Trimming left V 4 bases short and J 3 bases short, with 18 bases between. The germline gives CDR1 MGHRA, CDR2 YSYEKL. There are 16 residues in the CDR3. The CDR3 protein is CASSRRSQGADTEAFF. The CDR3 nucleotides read TGCGCCAGCAGCCGACGTTCACAGGGTGCTGACACTGAAGCTTTCTTT.

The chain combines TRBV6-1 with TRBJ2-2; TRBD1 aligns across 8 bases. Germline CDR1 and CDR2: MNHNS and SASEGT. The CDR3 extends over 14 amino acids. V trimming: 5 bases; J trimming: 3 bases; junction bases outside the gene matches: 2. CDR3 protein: CASSLDRDTGELFF. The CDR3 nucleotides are TGTGCCAGCAGTCTGGACAGGGACACCGGGGAGCTGTTTTTT.

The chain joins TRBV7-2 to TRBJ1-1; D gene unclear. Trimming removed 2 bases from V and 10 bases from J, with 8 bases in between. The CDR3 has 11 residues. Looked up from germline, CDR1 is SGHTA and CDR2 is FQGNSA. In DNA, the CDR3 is TGTGCCAGCAGCTTACAGTTGGCAGCTTTCTTT. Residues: CASSLQLAAFF.